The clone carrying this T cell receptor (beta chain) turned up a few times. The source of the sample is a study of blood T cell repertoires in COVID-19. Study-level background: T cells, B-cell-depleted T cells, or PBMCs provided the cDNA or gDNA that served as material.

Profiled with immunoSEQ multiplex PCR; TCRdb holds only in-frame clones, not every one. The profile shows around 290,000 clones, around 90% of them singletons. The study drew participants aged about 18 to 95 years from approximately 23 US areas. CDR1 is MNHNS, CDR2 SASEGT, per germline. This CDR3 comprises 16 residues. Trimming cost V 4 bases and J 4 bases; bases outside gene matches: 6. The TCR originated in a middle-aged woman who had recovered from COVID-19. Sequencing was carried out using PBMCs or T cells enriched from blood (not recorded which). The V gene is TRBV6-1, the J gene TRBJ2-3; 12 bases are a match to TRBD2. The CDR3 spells CASSGTSGARPDTQYF. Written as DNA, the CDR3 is TGTGCCAGCAGTGGGACTAGCGGGGCCCGCCCAGATACGCAGTATTTT.